This TCR beta chain was sequenced for a study of cytomegalovirus exposure and HLA in healthy donors. The overall study: The early release's HLA-typed donors yielded 78 million or so unique TCRs.

In germline, CDR1 is SSHAT, CDR2 FNYEAQ (reference sequence). This CDR3 contains 15 residues. A remark on this clone: Its antigen remains unidentified. Compared with germline, one end of the junction differs, possibly owing to a read error.

The PCR was carried out with 60 Vbeta primers and 13 Jbeta primers. Repertoires were generated with immunoSEQ multiplex PCR, while TCRdb's copy carries only in-frame clones and drops some. The sample yields about 140,000 clones, 73% seen once. Study observations and caveats: Reports credit the classifier with highly specific, highly sensitive diagnosis of cytomegalovirus status. TCR beta V- and J-gene trimming was later associated with a missense DCLRE1C variant.

Sequencing was done on a sample of PBMCs. This receptor was taken from a middle-aged woman in good health and CMV-seronegative. This rearrangement joins TRBV7-7 to TRBJ2-2, with 10 bases identical to TRBD1. The CDR3 coding sequence is TGTGCTAGCAGCTTAGGACAGGGGGTCACCGGGGAGCTGTTTTTT. Its protein is CASSLGQGVTGELFF.